Listed below are T cell receptor beta chains from one sample, sequenced in a study of blood T cell repertoires in COVID-19. Clones were sequenced by immunoSEQ multiplex PCR, and TCRdb holds only the in-frame ones, with some missing. The sample has about 250,000 clones, approximately 78% seen once; the top ten hold around 5%. Sequencing was carried out using PBMCs or T cells enriched from blood (not recorded which). All receptors come from a man aged 35 to 55 who had been exposed to COVID-19. Each CDR3 is given with its conserved first and last residue. Fields, in order: clone size, V gene, CDR3 length, D gene, J gene, CDR3 DNA, CDR3 protein. A D gene is named only where the DNA matches it firmly. Expanded clones are given a class, and other clones once, few, many or no size at all.

NA	TRBV18	13	NA	TRBJ1-6	TGTGCCAGCTCACCTACAGGGAATTCACCCCTCCACTTT	CASSPTGNSPLHF
NA	TRBV3-1/TRBV3-2	17	TRBD2	TRBJ2-1	TGTGCCAGCAGCCAAGAGATGGCGGGAGGATGGAAAGGTGAGCAGTTCTTC	CASSQEMAGGWKGEQFF
NA	TRBV18	14	NA	TRBJ1-2	TGTGCCAGCTCACCGGAGGTAGGCGTTTCGGGCTACACCTTC	CASSPEVGVSGYTF
NA	TRBV7-3	16	TRBD2	TRBJ2-1	TGTGCCAGCAGCTTAGATACTAGCGGAAACAATGACGAGCAGTTCTTC	CASSLDTSGNNDEQFF
NA	TRBV7-9	11	NA	TRBJ2-7	TGTGCCAGCAGCCTCACGGGAGAGCAGTACTTC	CASSLTGEQYF
NA	TRBV10-2	15	TRBD2	TRBJ2-1	TGCGCCAGCAGCCTAACTAGCGGACTCTACAATGAGCAGTTCTTC	CASSLTSGLYNEQFF
few	TRBV6-6	14	NA	TRBJ2-7	TGTGCCAGCAGTTCTGAGATGGTAATCTACGAGCAGTACTTC	CASSSEMVIYEQYF
few	TRBV19	18	NA	TRBJ1-3	TGTGCCAGTGAAAGGTGGATGGCTGGGGGGAGCTCTGGAAACACCATATATTTT	CASERWMAGGSSGNTIYF
NA	TRBV27	15	NA	TRBJ2-5	TGTGCCAGCAGTTTTGCTAGCGGCCCCAGGGGGACCCAGTACTTC	CASSFASGPRGTQYF
NA	TRBV5-4	14	NA	TRBJ2-5	TGTGCCAGCAGCTGGGGGGCAGGGGGAGAGACCCAGTACTTC	CASSWGAGGETQYF
NA	TRBV15	12	NA	TRBJ1-5	TGTGCCACCAGCAGAGATAGTCAGCCCCAGCATTTT	CATSRDSQPQHF
many	TRBV7-9	14	TRBD1	TRBJ1-3	TGTGCCCTTCCGGACAGGGCTTACGGAAACACCATATATTTT	CALPDRAYGNTIYF
NA	TRBV28	15	NA	TRBJ2-6	TGTGCCAGCAGAAACAGTCGCTCTGGGGCCAACGTCCTGACTTTC	CASRNSRSGANVLTF
NA	TRBV5-5	15	NA	TRBJ1-2	TGTGCCAGCAGCCTGACGACAGTTTTTAACTATGGCTACACCTTC	CASSLTTVFNYGYTF
NA	TRBV6-5	15	TRBD2	TRBJ2-7	TGTGCCAGCAGTTACGACGGGGGGATCGAGAACGAGCAGTACTTC	CASSYDGGIENEQYF
NA	TRBV7-6	14	NA	TRBJ2-1	TGTGCCAGCAGCTTAGTGCAAGCGGGCAATGAGCAGTTCTTC	CASSLVQAGNEQFF
NA	TRBV9	14	NA	TRBJ2-1	TGTGCCAGCAGCGGGCGCACTAGTCCCCATGAGCAGTTCTTC	CASSGRTSPHEQFF
NA	TRBV2	13	TRBD2	TRBJ2-7	TGTGCCAGCAGTCCGGGACTAGCGGGAGGGAGGTACTTC	CASSPGLAGGRYF
once	TRBV21-1	18	NA	TRBJ1-2	TGTGCCAGCAGCAAAAACTTTCCAAGGAGGGACAGTAACTATGGCTACACCTTC	CASSKNFPRRDSNYGYTF
NA	TRBV24-1	14	TRBD2	TRBJ2-2	TGTGCCACCAGTGGCGGGAGAAACACCGGGGAGCTGTTTTTT	CATSGGRNTGELFF
NA	TRBV2	15	TRBD2	TRBJ2-3	TGTGCCAGCAGCGGACTAGCGGGAGGGGTAGATGCGCAGTATTTT	CASSGLAGGVDAQYF
NA	TRBV19	14	TRBD1	TRBJ1-1	TGTGCCAGTATTAGAGGGACAGGGTTCACTGAAGCTTTCTTT	CASIRGTGFTEAFF
NA	TRBV30	19	NA	TRBJ2-2	TGTGCCTGCCGGGGGGCCGGGTCCTGGACCCTCCTCAACACCGGGGAGCTGTTTTTT	CACRGAGSWTLLNTGELFF
few	TRBV11-3	14	NA	TRBJ2-1	TGTGCCAGCAGCTTGAGGGACTCTTACAATGAGCAGTTCTTC	CASSLRDSYNEQFF
NA	TRBV5-1	16	NA	TRBJ1-4	TGCGCCAGCAGCTTGGGGACTCTTGCAACTAATGAAAAACTGTTTTTT	CASSLGTLATNEKLFF
once	TRBV7-2	17	TRBD2	TRBJ2-1	TGTGCCAGCAGACGAAGACTAGCTTCAAGCTCCTACAATGAGCAGTTCTTC	CASRRRLASSSYNEQFF
NA	TRBV10-2	14	TRBD1	TRBJ2-7	TGCGCCAGCGCGCTCCGGGACAGTTACTACGAGCAGTACTTC	CASALRDSYYEQYF